This TCR beta chain was sequenced in a study of cytomegalovirus exposure and HLA in healthy donors. PCR amplification relied on 60 Vbeta primers (plus 13 Jbeta primers). Profiling relied on immunoSEQ multiplex PCR, and the TCRdb table lists in-frame clones only, not all of them. The data hold 200,000 to 250,000 clones, with approximately 82% observed a single time. The study, taken as a whole, reports: The authors reported that TCR beta sequences could predict HLA-A and HLA-B alleles. These predictions were accurate for most subjects in the first cohort. The authors later found HLA-associated TCR beta chains more clonally expanded than equally common others. A later analysis reportedly found that, within productive TCRs, an Asian-associated ancestry cluster had fewer N-insertions than the mean observed across the approximately 600 donors. In an earlier analysis, in 540 or so donors, most V segments appeared productive either ~87% or ~30% of the time.

A note on this clone: Its antigen is not known.

CDR1 is SEHNR and CDR2 is FQNEAQ in the germline V gene (reference sequence). J was trimmed by 4 bases and V by 3 bases; bases with no gene match: 5. This CDR3 has 15 amino acids. The origin of this receptor is a woman aged 40-49 years in good health and CMV-seronegative. The rearrangement uses TRBV7-9 and TRBJ1-4, with TRBD1 identical over 7 bases. The specimen sequenced was PBMCs. The chain's CDR3 is CASSLGDSLNEKLFF. As DNA, the CDR3 is TGTGCCAGCAGCTTGGGGGACAGCCTTAATGAAAAACTGTTTTTT.